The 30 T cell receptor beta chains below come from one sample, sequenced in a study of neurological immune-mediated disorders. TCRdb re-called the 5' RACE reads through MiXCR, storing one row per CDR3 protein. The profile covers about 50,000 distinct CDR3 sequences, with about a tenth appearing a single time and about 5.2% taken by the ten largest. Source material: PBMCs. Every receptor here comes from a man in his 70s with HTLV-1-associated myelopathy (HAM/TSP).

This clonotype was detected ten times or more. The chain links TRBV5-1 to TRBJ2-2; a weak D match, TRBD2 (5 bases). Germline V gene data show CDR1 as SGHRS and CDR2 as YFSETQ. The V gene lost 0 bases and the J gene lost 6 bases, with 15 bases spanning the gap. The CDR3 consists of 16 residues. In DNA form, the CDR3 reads TGCGCCAGCAGCTTGGCCCCAGCTGGAGGCTCCGGGGAGCTGTTTTTT. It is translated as CASSLAPAGGSGELFF.

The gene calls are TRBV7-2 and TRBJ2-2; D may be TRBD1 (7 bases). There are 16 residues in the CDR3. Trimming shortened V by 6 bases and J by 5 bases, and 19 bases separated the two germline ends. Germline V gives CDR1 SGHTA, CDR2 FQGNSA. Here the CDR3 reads CASRSRRDSRTGELFF. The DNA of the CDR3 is TGTGCCAGCAGGAGCAGGCGGGACAGTAGGACCGGGGAGCTGTTTTTT.

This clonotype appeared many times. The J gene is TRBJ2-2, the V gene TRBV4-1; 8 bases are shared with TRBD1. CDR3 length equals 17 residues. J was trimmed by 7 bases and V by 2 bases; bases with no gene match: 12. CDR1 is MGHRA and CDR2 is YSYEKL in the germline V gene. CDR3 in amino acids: CASSQWSRGQGGGELFF. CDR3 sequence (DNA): TGCGCCAGCAGCCAATGGTCCAGAGGACAGGGAGGCGGGGAGCTGTTTTTT.

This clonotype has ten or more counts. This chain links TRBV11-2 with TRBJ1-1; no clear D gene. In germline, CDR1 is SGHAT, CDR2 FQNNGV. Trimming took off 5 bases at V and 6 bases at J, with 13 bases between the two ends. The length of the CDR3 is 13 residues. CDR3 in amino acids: CASSPVPVSEAFF. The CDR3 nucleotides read TGTGCCAGCAGCCCCGTGCCGGTTTCTGAAGCTTTCTTT.

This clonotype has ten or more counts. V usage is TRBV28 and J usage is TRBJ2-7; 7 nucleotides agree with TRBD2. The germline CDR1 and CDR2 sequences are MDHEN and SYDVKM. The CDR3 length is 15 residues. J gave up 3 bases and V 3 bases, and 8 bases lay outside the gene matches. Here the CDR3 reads CASSFQGGRLYEQYF. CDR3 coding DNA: TGTGCCAGCAGTTTTCAAGGCGGGAGACTCTACGAGCAGTACTTC. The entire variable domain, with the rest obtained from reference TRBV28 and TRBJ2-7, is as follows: DVKVTQSSRYLVKRTGEKVFLECVQDMDHENMFWYRQDPGLGLRLIYFSYDVKMKEKGDIPEGYSVSREKKERFSLILESASTNQTSMYLCASSFQGGRLYEQYFGPGTRLTVT.

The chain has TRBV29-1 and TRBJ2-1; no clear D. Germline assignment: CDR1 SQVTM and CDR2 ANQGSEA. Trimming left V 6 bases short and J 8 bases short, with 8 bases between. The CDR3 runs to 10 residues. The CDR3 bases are TGCAGCGTATCTCACGATGAGCAGTTCTTC. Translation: CSVSHDEQFF.

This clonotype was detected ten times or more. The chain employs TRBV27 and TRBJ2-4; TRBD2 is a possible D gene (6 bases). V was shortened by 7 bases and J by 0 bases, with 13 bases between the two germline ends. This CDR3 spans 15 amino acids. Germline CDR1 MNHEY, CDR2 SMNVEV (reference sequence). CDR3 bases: TGTGCCAGCACCCAACGGGAGATAGCCAAAAACATTCAGTACTTC. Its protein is CASTQREIAKNIQYF.

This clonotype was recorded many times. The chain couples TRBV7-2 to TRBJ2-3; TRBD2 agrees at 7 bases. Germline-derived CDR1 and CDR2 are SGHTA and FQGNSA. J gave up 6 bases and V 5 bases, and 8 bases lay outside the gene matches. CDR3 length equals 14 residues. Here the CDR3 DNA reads TGTGCCAGCAGCCCCCGGACTAGACCCGATACGCAGTATTTT. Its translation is CASSPRTRPDTQYF.

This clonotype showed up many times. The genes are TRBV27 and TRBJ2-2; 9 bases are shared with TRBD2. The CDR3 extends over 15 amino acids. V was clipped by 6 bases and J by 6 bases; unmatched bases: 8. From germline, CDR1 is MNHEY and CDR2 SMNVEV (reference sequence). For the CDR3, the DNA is TGTGCCAGCAGCAATAGCGGGAGAGGGTCCGGGGAGCTGTTTTTT. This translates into CASSNSGRGSGELFF.

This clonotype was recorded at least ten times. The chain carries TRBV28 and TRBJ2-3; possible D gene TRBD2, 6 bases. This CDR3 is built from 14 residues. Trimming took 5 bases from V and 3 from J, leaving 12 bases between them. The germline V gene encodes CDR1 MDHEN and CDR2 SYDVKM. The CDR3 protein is CASSLGSQTDTQYF. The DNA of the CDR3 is TGTGCCAGCAGTCTCGGGAGTCAGACAGATACGCAGTATTTT.

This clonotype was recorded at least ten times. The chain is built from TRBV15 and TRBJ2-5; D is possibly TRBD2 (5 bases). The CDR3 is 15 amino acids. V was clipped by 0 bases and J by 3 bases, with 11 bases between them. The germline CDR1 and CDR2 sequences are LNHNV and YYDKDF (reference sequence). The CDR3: CATSRDPGMEETQYF. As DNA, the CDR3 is TGTGCCACCAGCAGAGATCCGGGAATGGAAGAGACCCAGTACTTC.

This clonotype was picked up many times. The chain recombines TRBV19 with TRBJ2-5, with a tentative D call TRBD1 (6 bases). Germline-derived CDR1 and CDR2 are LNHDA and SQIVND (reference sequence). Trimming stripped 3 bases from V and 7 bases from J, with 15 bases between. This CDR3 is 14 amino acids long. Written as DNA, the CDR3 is TGTGCCAGTAGTATCAGGGGAAGCCCCCGGACCCAGTACTTC. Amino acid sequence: CASSIRGSPRTQYF.

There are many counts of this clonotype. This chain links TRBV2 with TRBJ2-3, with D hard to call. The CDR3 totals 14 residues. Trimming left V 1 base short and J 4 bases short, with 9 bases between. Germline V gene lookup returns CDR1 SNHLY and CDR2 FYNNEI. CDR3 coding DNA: TGTGCCAGCAGTGAAGGTCGGCGGTCAGATACGCAGTATTTT. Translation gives CASSEGRRSDTQYF.

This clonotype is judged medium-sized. This chain's CDR3 is CASSRTDTGELFF. The CDR3, as DNA: TGTGCCAGCAGCCGGACGGACACCGGGGAGCTGTTTTTT. This chain links TRBV11-2 with TRBJ2-2; D gene ambiguous. Germline loops: CDR1 SGHAT, CDR2 FQNNGV. The V gene lost 5 bases and the J gene lost 3 bases, with 7 bases spanning the gap. The CDR3 loop spans 13 amino acids.

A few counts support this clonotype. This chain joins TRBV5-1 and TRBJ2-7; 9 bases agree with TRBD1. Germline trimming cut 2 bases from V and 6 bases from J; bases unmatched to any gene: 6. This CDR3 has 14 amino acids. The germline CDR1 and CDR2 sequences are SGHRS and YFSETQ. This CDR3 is CASSLPGQGFEQYF. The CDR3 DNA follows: TGCGCCAGCAGCTTACCGGGACAGGGCTTCGAGCAGTACTTC.

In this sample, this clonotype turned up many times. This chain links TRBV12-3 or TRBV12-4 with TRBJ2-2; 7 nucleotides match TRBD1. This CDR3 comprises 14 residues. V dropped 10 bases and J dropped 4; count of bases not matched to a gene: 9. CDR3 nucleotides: TGTGCCACCACGGGACAGAGACTCACCGGGGAGCTGTTTTTT. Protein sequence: CATTGQRLTGELFF.

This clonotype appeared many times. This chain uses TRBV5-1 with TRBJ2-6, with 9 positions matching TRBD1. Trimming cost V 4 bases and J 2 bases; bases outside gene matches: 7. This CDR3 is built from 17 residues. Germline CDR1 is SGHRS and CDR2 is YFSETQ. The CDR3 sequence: CASSAGTGPPGANVLTF. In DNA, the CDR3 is TGCGCCAGCAGCGCCGGGACAGGGCCCCCTGGGGCCAACGTCCTGACTTTC.

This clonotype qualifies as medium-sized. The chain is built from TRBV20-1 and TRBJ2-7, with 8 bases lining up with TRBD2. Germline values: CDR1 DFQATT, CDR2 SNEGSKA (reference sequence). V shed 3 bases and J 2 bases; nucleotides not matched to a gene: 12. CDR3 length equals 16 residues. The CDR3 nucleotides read TGCAGTGCTAGCTCGAGTGGCGGGAGGACAACCTACGAGCAGTACTTC. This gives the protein CSASSSGGRTTYEQYF.

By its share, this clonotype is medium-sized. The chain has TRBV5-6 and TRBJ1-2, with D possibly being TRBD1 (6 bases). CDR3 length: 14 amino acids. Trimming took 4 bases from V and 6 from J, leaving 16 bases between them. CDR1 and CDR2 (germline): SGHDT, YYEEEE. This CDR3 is CASSPLGNRDGYTF. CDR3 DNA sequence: TGTGCCAGCAGCCCGTTGGGGAACAGGGATGGCTACACCTTC.

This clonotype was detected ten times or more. CDR3 amino acids: CASSFQDEQFF. CDR3 nucleotides: TGTGCCAGCTCTTTTCAGGATGAGCAGTTCTTC. The V gene is TRBV18, the J gene TRBJ2-1; D not certain. This CDR3 has 11 residues. CDR1 is KGHSH, CDR2 LQKENI, per germline. V shed 6 bases and J shed 8 bases, with 8 bases lying between them.

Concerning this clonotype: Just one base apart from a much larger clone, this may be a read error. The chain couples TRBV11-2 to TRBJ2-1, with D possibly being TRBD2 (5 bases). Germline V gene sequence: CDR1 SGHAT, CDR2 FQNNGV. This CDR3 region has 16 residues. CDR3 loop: CASSPYLSAGYNVQFF. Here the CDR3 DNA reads TGTGCCAGCAGCCCCTACCTTAGCGCGGGTTACAATGTGCAGTTCTTC.

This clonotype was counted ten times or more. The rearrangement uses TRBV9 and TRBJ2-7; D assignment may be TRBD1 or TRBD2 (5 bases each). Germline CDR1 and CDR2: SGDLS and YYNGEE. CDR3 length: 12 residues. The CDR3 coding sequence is TGTGCCAGCAGCGTCGACCCGGGGCCAGGTATCGTC. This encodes CASSVDPGPGIV.

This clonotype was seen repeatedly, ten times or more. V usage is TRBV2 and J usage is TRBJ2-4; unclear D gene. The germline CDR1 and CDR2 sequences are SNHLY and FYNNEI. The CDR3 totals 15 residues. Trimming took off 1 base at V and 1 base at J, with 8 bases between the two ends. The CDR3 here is CASSEVVLAKNIQYF. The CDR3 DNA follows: TGTGCCAGCAGTGAAGTGGTACTGGCCAAAAACATTCAGTACTTC.

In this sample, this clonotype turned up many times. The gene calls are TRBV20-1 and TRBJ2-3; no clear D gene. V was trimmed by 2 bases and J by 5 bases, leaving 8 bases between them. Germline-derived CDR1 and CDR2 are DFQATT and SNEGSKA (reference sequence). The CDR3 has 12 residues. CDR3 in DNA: TGCAGTGCTAGATATAGAGGAGATACGCAGTATTTT. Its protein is CSARYRGDTQYF.

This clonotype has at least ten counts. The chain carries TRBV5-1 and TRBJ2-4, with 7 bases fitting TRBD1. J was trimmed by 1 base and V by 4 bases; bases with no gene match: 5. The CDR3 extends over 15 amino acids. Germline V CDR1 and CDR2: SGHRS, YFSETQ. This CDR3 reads CASSILQGAKNIQYF. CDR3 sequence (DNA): TGCGCCAGCAGCATCCTACAGGGGGCCAAAAACATTCAGTACTTC.

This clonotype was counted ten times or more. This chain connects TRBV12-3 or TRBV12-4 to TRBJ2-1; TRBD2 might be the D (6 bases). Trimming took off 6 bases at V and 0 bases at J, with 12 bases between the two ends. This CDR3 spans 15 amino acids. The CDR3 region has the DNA TGTGCCAGCAGCCGTAGCGGAACCTCCTACAATGAGCAGTTCTTC. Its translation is CASSRSGTSYNEQFF.

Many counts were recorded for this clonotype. The CDR3 spells CASSLGGGTEAYEQYF. CDR3 DNA sequence: TGTGCCAGCAGTTTAGGGGGCGGGACCGAAGCCTACGAGCAGTACTTC. The V gene is TRBV28, the J gene TRBJ2-7; D possibly uses TRBD1 or TRBD2 (6 bases each). CDR1 and CDR2 (germline): MDHEN, SYDVKM. V was clipped by 2 bases and J by 2 bases, with 16 bases between them. CDR3 length: 16 residues.

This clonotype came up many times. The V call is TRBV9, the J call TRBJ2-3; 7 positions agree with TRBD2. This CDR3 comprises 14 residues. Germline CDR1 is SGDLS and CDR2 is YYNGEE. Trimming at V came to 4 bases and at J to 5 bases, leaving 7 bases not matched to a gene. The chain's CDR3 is CASSSRLARDTQYF. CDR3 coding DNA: TGTGCCAGCAGCTCTCGACTAGCTCGAGATACGCAGTATTTT.

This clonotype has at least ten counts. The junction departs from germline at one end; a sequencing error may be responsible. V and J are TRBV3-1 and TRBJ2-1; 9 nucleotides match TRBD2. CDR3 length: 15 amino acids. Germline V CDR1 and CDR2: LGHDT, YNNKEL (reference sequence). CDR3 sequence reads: CASSQQSWLAGSEVF. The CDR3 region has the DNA TGTGCCAGCAGCCAACAAAGCTGGCTAGCGGGAAGCGAGGTCTTC.

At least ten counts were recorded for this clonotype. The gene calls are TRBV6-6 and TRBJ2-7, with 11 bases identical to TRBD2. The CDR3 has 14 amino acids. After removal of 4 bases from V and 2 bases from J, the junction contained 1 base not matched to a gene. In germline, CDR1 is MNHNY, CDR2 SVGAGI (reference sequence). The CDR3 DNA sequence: TGTGCCAGCAGTTCTAGCGGGGGGACCTACGAGCAGTACTTC. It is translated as CASSSSGGTYEQYF.